This entry is about one T cell receptor beta chain. The table lists this clonotype with many counts. The clone's antigen remains unknown. No base qualities exist here, and no much larger clone lies one base off it. Reading the label with the study, this specimen's treatment or condition is: live attenuated yellow fever vaccine strain. At each blood-draw timepoint, two biological replicates of bulk PBMCs were obtained. PBMCs were isolated from peripheral blood using a standard Ficoll-Paque protocol. TriZol was used to extract RNA from bulk PBMCs, from CD4 and CD8 fractions, and from dextramer-positive and dextramer-negative fractions. This sample stems from a study of T cells after yellow fever vaccination (dated by TCRdb to between 2018 and 2020). Background on the whole study: Libraries from fractions with low cell numbers were prepared with the SMART-Seq v4 Ultra Low Input RNA kit. Blood was drawn at multiple timepoints before and after primary and secondary immunization, with bulk PBMC replicates and cell subsets isolated. Two healthy male donors made up the cohort, one aged 18 to 30 years and the other aged 30 to 40 years. Bulk TCR alpha and beta repertoires were sequenced longitudinally to track T-cell clones before and after primary and booster YFV17D yellow fever vaccination. The study at large found these results: After the booster, most of the clones that had expanded following primary vaccination were detected again (roughly 96% of CD4 and 80% to 90% of CD8), which suggests that memory was broadly maintained. Compared with the primary T-cell response, the secondary T-cell response was faster but weaker, reaching its peak on day 5 rather than on day 15. The study included only a couple of donors, which limits how far the findings can be generalized. Because abundant contaminating clonotypes from the bulk population could be contained in FACS-sorted repertoires, computational filtering was required. A small fraction of clonotypes appeared in both the CD4 and CD8 compartments, likely as a result of convergent recombination.

The junction shows trimming of 7 bases on V and 1 base on J, plus 4 bases between the germline ends. There are 12 amino acids in the CDR3, from cysteine to phenylalanine inclusive. Only CDR3 DNA is held: 36 bases, read in frame from base 1. TCRdb records Illumina NovaSeq 6000 as the sequencer. TCR cDNA was synthesized by 5'RACE template switching, through which a universal primer site and unique molecular identifiers were introduced. Priming of cDNA synthesis was performed from both the TCR alpha and TCR beta constant segments. Library amplification involved two PCR steps, and the second step added sample barcodes and sequencing adapters. Sequencing of libraries was performed on Illumina HiSeq 2500 (2x100 bp) or NovaSeq (2x150 bp). In the paper's pipeline: Reads were demultiplexed and collapsed into UMI consensus sequences with MIGEC, and V(D)J alignment was performed with MiXCR. Clonotypes responding to the vaccine were identified with edgeR on replicate PBMC samples, with the criteria of FDR below 0.01 and a log2 fold change above 5 up to day 15. Bulk clonotypes were assigned CD4 or CD8 identity according to which sequenced CD4 or CD8 repertoire held them at higher abundance. Starting from the raw public reads, TCRdb applied fastp trimming at Q25, assembled clones with MiXCR and retained in-frame beta chains. Identical CDR3 protein sequences are pooled into one entry, listed with their most common genes and DNA. TCRdb's processing, not the study's, gives the V and J calls here. For this sample there are a few hundred thousand distinct CDR3 sequences; approximately 4% appear just once. The ten largest make up around 23% of the sample.

The clonotype comes from a man younger than 30 who received the YFV17D yellow fever vaccine. The sample here was PBMCs, taken 5 days after the yellow fever booster vaccination. In this chain, TRBV12-3 or TRBV12-4 is recombined with TRBJ2-2, with the D segment identity uncertain. The bases read TGTGCCAGCACCGTGAACACCGGGGAGCTGTTTTTT. The encoded protein is CASTVNTGELFF.